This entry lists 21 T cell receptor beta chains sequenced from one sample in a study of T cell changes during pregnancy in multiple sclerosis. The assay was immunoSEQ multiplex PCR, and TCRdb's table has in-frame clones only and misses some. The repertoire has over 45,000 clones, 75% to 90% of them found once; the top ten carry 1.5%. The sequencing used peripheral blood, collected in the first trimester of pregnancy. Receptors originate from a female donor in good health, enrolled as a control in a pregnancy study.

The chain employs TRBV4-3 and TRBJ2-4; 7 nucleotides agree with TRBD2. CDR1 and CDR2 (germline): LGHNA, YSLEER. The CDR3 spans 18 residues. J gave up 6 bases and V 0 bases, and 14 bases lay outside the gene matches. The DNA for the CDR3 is TGCGCCAGCAGCCAAGAGGCGGGTTCGGGCGGGGGAGCAAACATTCAGTACTTC. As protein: CASSQEAGSGGGANIQYF.

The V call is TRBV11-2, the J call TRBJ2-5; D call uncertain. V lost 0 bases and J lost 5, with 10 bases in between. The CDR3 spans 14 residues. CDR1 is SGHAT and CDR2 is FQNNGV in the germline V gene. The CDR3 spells CASSLDPSTETQYF. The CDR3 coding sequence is TGTGCCAGCAGCTTAGATCCTTCTACTGAGACCCAGTACTTC.

CDR3 nucleotides: TGCGCCAGCAGCTTGGACGGGGGGGCTGGAGAGACCCAGTACTTC. Protein: CASSLDGGAGETQYF. The chain has TRBV5-1 and TRBJ2-5; 8 positions agree with TRBD2. Germline V gene data show CDR1 as SGHRS and CDR2 as YFSETQ. V lost 0 bases and J lost 4; bases outside the gene matches: 5. The CDR3 is 15 amino acids.

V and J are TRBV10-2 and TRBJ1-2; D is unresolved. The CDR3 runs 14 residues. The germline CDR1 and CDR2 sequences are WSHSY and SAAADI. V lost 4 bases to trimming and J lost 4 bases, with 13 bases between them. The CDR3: CASSVGSEGYGYTF. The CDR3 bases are TGCGCCAGCAGTGTAGGGTCCGAGGGCTATGGCTACACCTTC.

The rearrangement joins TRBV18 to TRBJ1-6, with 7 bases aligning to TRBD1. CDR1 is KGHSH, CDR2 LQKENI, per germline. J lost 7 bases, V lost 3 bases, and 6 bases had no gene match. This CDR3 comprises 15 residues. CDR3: CASSPTGNYNSPLHF. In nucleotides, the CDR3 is TGTGCCAGCTCACCGACAGGGAACTACAATTCACCCCTCCACTTT.

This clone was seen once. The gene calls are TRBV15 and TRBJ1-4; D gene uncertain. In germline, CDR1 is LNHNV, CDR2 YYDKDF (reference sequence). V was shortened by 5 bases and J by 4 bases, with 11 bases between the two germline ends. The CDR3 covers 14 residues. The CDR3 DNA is TGTGCCACCAGCCCAGGCAGGTTTAATGAAAAACTGTTTTTT. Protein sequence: CATSPGRFNEKLFF.

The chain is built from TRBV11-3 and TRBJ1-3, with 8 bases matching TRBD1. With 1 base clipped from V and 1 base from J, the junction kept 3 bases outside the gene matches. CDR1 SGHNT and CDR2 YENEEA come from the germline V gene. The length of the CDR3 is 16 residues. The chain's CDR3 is CASSLVRGLSGNTIYF. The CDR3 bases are TGTGCCAGCAGCTTAGTCAGGGGGCTTTCTGGAAACACCATATATTTT.

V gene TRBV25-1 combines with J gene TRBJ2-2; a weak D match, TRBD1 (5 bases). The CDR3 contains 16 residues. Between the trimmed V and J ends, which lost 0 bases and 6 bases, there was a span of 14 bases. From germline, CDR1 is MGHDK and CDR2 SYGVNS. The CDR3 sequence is CASSEYRAGKAGELFF. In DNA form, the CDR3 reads TGTGCCAGCAGTGAATACCGGGCAGGGAAGGCCGGGGAGCTGTTTTTT.

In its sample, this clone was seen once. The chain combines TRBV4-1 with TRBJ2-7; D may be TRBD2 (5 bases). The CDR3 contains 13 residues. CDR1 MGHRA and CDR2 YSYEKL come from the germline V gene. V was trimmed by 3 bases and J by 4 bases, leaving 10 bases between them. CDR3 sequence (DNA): TGCGCCAGCAGCCACGGACTCTCGTACGAGCAGTACTTC. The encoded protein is CASSHGLSYEQYF.

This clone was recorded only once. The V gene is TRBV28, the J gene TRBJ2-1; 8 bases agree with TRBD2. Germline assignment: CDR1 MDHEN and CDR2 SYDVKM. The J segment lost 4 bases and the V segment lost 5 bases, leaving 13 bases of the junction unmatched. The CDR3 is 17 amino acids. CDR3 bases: TGTGCCAGCAGTGTCCTCCGACTAGCGAGAGGATACAATGAGCAGTTCTTC. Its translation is CASSVLRLARGYNEQFF.

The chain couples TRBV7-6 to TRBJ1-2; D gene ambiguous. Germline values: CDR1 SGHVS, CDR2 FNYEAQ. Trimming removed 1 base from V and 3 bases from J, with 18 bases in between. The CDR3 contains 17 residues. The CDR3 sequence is CASSLVATPLSHYGYTF. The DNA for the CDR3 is TGTGCCAGCAGCTTAGTGGCAACGCCTTTATCCCACTATGGCTACACCTTC. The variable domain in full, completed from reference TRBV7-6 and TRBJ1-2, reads GAGVSQSPRYKVTKRGQDVALRCDPISGHVSLYWYRQALGQGPEFLTYFNYEAQQDKSGLPNDRFSAERPEGSISTLTIQRTEQRDSAMYRCASSLVATPLSHYGYTFGSGTRLTVV.

As DNA, the CDR3 is TGTGCCAGCAGCTCCGGGACTAGCGGGTTATTCGAGCAGTACTTC. It codes for CASSSGTSGLFEQYF. The J gene is TRBJ2-7, the V gene TRBV5-6; 12 nucleotides match TRBD2. The germline V gene has CDR1 SGHDT and CDR2 YYEEEE. Trimming cost V 3 bases and J 6 bases; bases outside gene matches: 7. The CDR3 spans 15 residues. The full variable domain, its missing parts supplied by reference TRBV5-6 and TRBJ2-7, is DAGVTQSPTHLIKTRGQQVTLRCSPKSGHDTVSWYQQALGQGPQFIFQYYEEEERQRGNFPDRFSGHQFPNYSSELNVNALLLGDSALYLCASSSGTSGLFEQYFGPGTRLTVT.

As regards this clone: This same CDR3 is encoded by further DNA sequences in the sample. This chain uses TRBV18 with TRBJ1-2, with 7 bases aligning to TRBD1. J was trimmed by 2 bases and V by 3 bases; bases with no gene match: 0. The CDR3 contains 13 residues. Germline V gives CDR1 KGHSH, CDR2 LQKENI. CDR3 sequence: CASSPDRNYGYTF. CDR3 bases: TGTGCCAGCTCACCGGACAGGAACTATGGCTACACCTTC. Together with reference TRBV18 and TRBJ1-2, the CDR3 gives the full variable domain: NAGVMQNPRHLVRRRGQEARLRCSPMKGHSHVYWYRQLPEEGLKFMVYLQKENIIDESGMPKERFSAEFPKEGPSILRIQQVVRGDSAAYFCASSPDRNYGYTFGSGTRLTVV.

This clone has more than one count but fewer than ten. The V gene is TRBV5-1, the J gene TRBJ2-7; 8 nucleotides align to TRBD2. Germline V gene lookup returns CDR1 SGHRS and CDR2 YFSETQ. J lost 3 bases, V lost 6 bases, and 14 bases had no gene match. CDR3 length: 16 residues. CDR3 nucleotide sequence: TGCGCCAGCACAACCGTGGGTAGCGGGAACCTCTACGAGCAGTACTTC. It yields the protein CASTTVGSGNLYEQYF.

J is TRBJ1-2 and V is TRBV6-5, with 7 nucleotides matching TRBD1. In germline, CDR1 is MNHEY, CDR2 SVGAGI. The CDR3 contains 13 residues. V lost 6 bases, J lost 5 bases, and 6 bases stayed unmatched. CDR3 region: CASRFTGAYGYTF. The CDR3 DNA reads TGTGCCAGCAGATTTACAGGGGCTTATGGCTACACCTTC.

The CDR3 spells CASSPGTGSGNTIYF. DNA for the CDR3: TGTGCCAGCAGCCCGGGGACAGGGTCTGGAAACACCATATATTTT. The chain combines TRBV7-9 with TRBJ1-3; 9 nucleotides agree with TRBD1. Germline CDR1 is SEHNR and CDR2 is FQNEAQ (reference sequence). Trimming cost V 5 bases and J 1 base; bases outside gene matches: 3. This CDR3 has 15 residues.

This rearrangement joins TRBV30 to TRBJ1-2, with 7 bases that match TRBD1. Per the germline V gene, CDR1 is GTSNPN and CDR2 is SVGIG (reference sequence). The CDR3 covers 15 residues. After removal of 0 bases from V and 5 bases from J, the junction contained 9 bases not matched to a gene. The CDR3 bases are TGTGCCTGGAGTGTAGGTACAGGGGCTGGTTATGGCTACACCTTC. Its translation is CAWSVGTGAGYGYTF.

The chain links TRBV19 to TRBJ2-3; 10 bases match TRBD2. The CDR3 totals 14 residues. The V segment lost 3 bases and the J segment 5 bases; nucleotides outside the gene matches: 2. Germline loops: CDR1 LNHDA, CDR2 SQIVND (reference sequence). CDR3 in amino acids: CASSMSGRVDTQYF. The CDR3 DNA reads TGTGCCAGTAGTATGAGCGGGAGGGTAGATACGCAGTATTTT.

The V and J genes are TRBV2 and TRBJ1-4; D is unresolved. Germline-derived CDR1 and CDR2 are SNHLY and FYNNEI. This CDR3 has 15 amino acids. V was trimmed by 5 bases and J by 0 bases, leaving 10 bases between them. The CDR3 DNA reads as TGTGCCAGCAGTCTCGGGTTATCAACTAATGAAAAACTGTTTTTT. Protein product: CASSLGLSTNEKLFF.

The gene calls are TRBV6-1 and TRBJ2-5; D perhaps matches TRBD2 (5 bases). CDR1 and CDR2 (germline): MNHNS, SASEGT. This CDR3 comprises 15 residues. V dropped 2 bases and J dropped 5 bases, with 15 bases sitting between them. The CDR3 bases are TGTGCCAGCAGTGAAAAGGACTCCTATGGGGAGACCCAGTACTTC. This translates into CASSEKDSYGETQYF.

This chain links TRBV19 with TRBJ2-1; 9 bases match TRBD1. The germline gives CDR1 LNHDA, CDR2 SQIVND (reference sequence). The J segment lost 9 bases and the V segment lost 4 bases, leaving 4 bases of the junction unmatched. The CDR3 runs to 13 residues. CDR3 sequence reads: CASSRTGGFEQFF. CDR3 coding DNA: TGTGCCAGTAGTAGAACAGGGGGCTTTGAGCAGTTCTTC.